These T cell receptor beta chains were read from a single sample in a study of control samples from healthy donors and cancer patients. Assay: immunoSEQ multiplex PCR; the TCRdb copy retains only in-frame clones and omits some. The data hold 150,000 to 190,000 clones, with more than 85% observed a single time. The sequenced sample was blood. These receptors were collected from a man in his fifties or sixties in good health. The CDR3 runs from the conserved cysteine through the conserved F or W. D genes are given only for firm matches. The listing skips clone size in some rows; elsewhere it reads once, few, many or a size class.

abundance: NA
j_gene: TRBJ1-4
v_gene: TRBV3-1/TRBV3-2
d_gene: NA
CDR3aa: CASSPPGGEKLFF
CDR3nt: TGTGCCAGCAGCCCGCCGGGGGGTGAAAAACTGTTTTTT

abundance: NA
j_gene: TRBJ2-4
v_gene: TRBV5-4
d_gene: NA
CDR3aa: CASSLKKGQRLDIQYF
CDR3nt: TGTGCCAGCAGCTTGAAGAAGGGACAAAGGTTAGACATTCAGTACTTC

abundance: NA
j_gene: TRBJ2-7
v_gene: TRBV28
d_gene: TRBD2
CDR3aa: CASSPAGDYEQYF
CDR3nt: TGTGCCAGCAGTCCAGCGGGAGACTACGAGCAGTACTTC

abundance: NA
j_gene: TRBJ1-1
v_gene: TRBV29-1
d_gene: NA
CDR3aa: CSVQYRSQSGTEAFF
CDR3nt: TGCAGCGTTCAATACAGGTCCCAAAGTGGGACTGAAGCTTTCTTT

abundance: NA
j_gene: TRBJ2-5
v_gene: TRBV5-4
d_gene: NA
CDR3aa: CASKFGGQETQYF
CDR3nt: TGTGCCAGCAAGTTCGGGGGCCAAGAGACCCAGTACTTC

abundance: NA
j_gene: TRBJ2-7
v_gene: TRBV12-3/TRBV12-4
d_gene: NA
CDR3aa: CASSVGALEQYF
CDR3nt: TGTGCCAGCAGTGTCGGGGCTTTAGAGCAGTACTTC

abundance: NA
j_gene: TRBJ2-6
v_gene: TRBV25-1
d_gene: NA
CDR3aa: CASSEAVPGANVLTF
CDR3nt: TGTGCCAGCAGTGAAGCGGTCCCTGGGGCCAACGTCCTGACTTTC

abundance: NA
j_gene: TRBJ1-4
v_gene: TRBV4-1
d_gene: NA
CDR3aa: CASSQDSGRKLFF
CDR3nt: TGCGCCAGCAGCCAAGATTCGGGACGAAAACTGTTTTTT

abundance: once
j_gene: TRBJ1-4
v_gene: TRBV9
d_gene: TRBD1
CDR3aa: CASSVDRGGEKLFF
CDR3nt: TGTGCCAGCAGCGTTGACAGGGGTGGTGAAAAACTGTTTTTT

abundance: NA
j_gene: TRBJ1-2
v_gene: TRBV6-1
d_gene: NA
CDR3aa: CASSKPGQLNYGYTF
CDR3nt: TGTGCCAGCAGTAAGCCTGGACAGCTTAACTATGGCTACACCTTC

abundance: NA
j_gene: TRBJ1-6
v_gene: TRBV19
d_gene: NA
CDR3aa: CASSPLQGSHSPLHF
CDR3nt: TGTGCCAGTAGTCCCCTTCAGGGGAGCCACTCACCCCTCCACTTT

abundance: NA
j_gene: TRBJ2-5
v_gene: TRBV4-1
d_gene: NA
CDR3aa: CASSQDPLAGMRETQYF
CDR3nt: TGCGCCAGCAGCCAAGACCCATTGGCGGGAATGAGGGAGACCCAGTACTTC

abundance: NA
j_gene: TRBJ1-3
v_gene: TRBV15
d_gene: TRBD1
CDR3aa: CATSREQGSGNTIYF
CDR3nt: TGTGCCACCAGCAGAGAACAGGGGTCCGGAAACACCATATATTTT

abundance: NA
j_gene: TRBJ1-1
v_gene: TRBV6-6
d_gene: NA
CDR3aa: CASSNPGGGTEAFF
CDR3nt: TGTGCCAGCAGCAACCCGGGGGGAGGCACTGAAGCTTTCTTT

abundance: NA
j_gene: TRBJ2-3
v_gene: TRBV5-4
d_gene: NA
CDR3aa: CASSQIAVSSTDTQYF
CDR3nt: TGTGCCAGCAGCCAGATAGCGGTATCTAGCACAGATACGCAGTATTTT

abundance: NA
j_gene: TRBJ2-7
v_gene: TRBV6-6
d_gene: TRBD1
CDR3aa: CASRPQGASYEQYF
CDR3nt: TGTGCCAGCAGACCACAGGGGGCTTCCTACGAGCAGTACTTC

abundance: once
j_gene: TRBJ2-3
v_gene: TRBV4-2
d_gene: NA
CDR3aa: CASSQFPGAGDTQYF
CDR3nt: TGTGCCAGCAGCCAATTTCCGGGGGCAGGAGATACGCAGTATTTT

abundance: NA
j_gene: TRBJ2-1
v_gene: TRBV4-1
d_gene: TRBD1
CDR3aa: CASSRGLTGSDEQFF
CDR3nt: TGCGCCAGCAGCCGTGGTTTGACAGGGTCGGATGAGCAGTTCTTC

abundance: NA
j_gene: TRBJ2-3
v_gene: TRBV5-1
d_gene: NA
CDR3aa: CASSLGGVPTDTQYF
CDR3nt: TGCGCCAGCAGCTTGGGGGGCGTTCCCACAGATACGCAGTATTTT

abundance: NA
j_gene: TRBJ2-7
v_gene: TRBV5-1
d_gene: TRBD2
CDR3aa: CASSLTSGPYEQYF
CDR3nt: TGCGCCAGCAGCTTGACTAGCGGTCCCTACGAGCAGTACTTC

abundance: few
j_gene: TRBJ1-5
v_gene: TRBV7-9
d_gene: NA
CDR3aa: CASSLDGVQPQHF
CDR3nt: TGTGCCAGCAGCTTAGATGGGGTTCAGCCCCAGCATTTT

abundance: NA
j_gene: TRBJ1-2
v_gene: TRBV24-1
d_gene: TRBD1
CDR3aa: CATSDAPDRGGMIVVVFGYTF
CDR3nt: TGTGCCACCAGTGATGCCCCGGACAGGGGAGGTATGATTGTGGTGGTTTTTGGCTACACCTTC

abundance: NA
j_gene: TRBJ1-6
v_gene: TRBV18
d_gene: TRBD1
CDR3aa: CASSPQGTGTGSPLHF
CDR3nt: TGTGCCAGCTCACCTCAGGGGACAGGGACGGGTTCACCCCTCCACTTT

abundance: NA
j_gene: TRBJ2-2
v_gene: TRBV10-3
d_gene: NA
CDR3aa: CAISESEGRPGELFF
CDR3nt: TGTGCCATCAGTGAGTCGGAGGGCCGGCCCGGGGAGCTGTTTTTT

abundance: once
j_gene: TRBJ1-2
v_gene: TRBV5-4
d_gene: NA
CDR3aa: CASSLSGGYGYTF
CDR3nt: TGTGCCAGCAGCTTGAGCGGTGGCTATGGCTACACCTTC

abundance: few
j_gene: TRBJ2-2
v_gene: TRBV30
d_gene: NA
CDR3aa: CAWSGGGGWNTGELFF
CDR3nt: TGTGCCTGGAGTGGGGGTGGAGGGTGGAACACCGGGGAGCTGTTTTTT

abundance: NA
j_gene: TRBJ1-3
v_gene: TRBV5-1
d_gene: NA
CDR3aa: CASSLSGSSGNTIYF
CDR3nt: TGCGCCAGCAGCTTGTCAGGTAGCTCTGGAAACACCATATATTTT

abundance: NA
j_gene: TRBJ2-6
v_gene: TRBV30
d_gene: NA
CDR3aa: CAWTQATANVLTF
CDR3nt: TGTGCCTGGACCCAAGCTACGGCCAACGTCCTGACTTTC

abundance: NA
j_gene: TRBJ1-6
v_gene: TRBV12-3/TRBV12-4
d_gene: NA
CDR3aa: CASTIETRSPLHF
CDR3nt: TGTGCCAGCACCATCGAGACAAGGTCACCCCTCCACTTT

abundance: once
j_gene: TRBJ1-5
v_gene: TRBV27
d_gene: TRBD1
CDR3aa: CASSPGTGINQPQHF
CDR3nt: TGTGCCAGCAGTCCGGGGACAGGGATTAATCAGCCCCAGCATTTT

abundance: NA
j_gene: TRBJ2-7
v_gene: TRBV12-3/TRBV12-4
d_gene: NA
CDR3aa: CASSFSRRNEQYF
CDR3nt: TGTGCCAGCAGTTTTTCGAGGCGGAACGAGCAGTACTTC